Below, 2 T cell receptor beta chains from the same sample are listed, as sequenced in a study of T-cell reconstitution after alpha-beta-depleted transplantation in children. Preparation of the TCRbeta library was carried out with unique molecular identifiers. TCRdb itself ran the PCR reads through MiXCR, one entry per CDR3 protein. The table shows 450,000 to 600,000 distinct CDR3 sequences, with roughly a tenth occurring only once. Specimen: PBMCs, collected before TCRalphabeta/CD19-depleted stem cell transplant. These receptors came from a child aged 2-9 years with inherited bone marrow failure, due to receive a stem cell transplant.

This clonotype was observed at least ten times. The rearrangement joins TRBV9 to TRBJ2-2; no clear D. Germline-derived CDR1 and CDR2 are SGDLS and YYNGEE. CDR3 length: 14 residues. V was trimmed by 4 bases and J by 7 bases, leaving 14 bases between them. DNA for the CDR3: TGTGCCAGCAGCCCTTCCTGGGCCATCGGGGAGCTGTTTTTT. It specifies CASSPSWAIGELFF.

The rearrangement links TRBV10-3 to TRBJ1-2, with TRBD1 matching over 7 bases. This CDR3 spans 14 amino acids. The ends lost 3 bases at V and 8 bases at J; junction bases unmatched: 9. Germline V CDR1 and CDR2: ENHRY, SYGVKD. In DNA form, the CDR3 reads TGTGCCATCAGTGACGCGCGAGACAGGGTCGGCTACACCTTC. It codes for CAISDARDRVGYTF.